This T cell receptor (beta chain) was found in a study of T cell responses to AZD1222 COVID-19 vaccine. Clones were read by immunoSEQ multiplex PCR, and TCRdb kept only the in-frame ones, dropping some. The sample carries 90,000 to 120,000 clones, more than 80% recorded once. The CDR3 has 16 amino acids. Per germline, CDR1 MNHEY and CDR2 SMNVEV (reference sequence). The V gene end was trimmed by 4 bases and the J gene end by 0 bases; junction bases not matched to a gene: 8. The TCR sequence derives from an adult in good health. The sample was peripheral blood, taken on day 0 of AZD1222 vaccination. The V call is TRBV27, the J call TRBJ1-1, with 7 nucleotides matching TRBD1. The CDR3 spells CASSSPLQGLNTEAFF. DNA of the CDR3: TGTGCCAGCAGTTCCCCCTTACAGGGGTTGAACACTGAAGCTTTCTTT.